This T cell receptor beta chain derives from a study of blood T cell repertoires in COVID-19. Source study methods: Nucleated cell number was recorded as an estimate derived from reference gene primer amplification. Measured with immunoSEQ multiplex PCR; TCRdb has only the in-frame clones, and not every one. V and J calls and clone size are as listed in that table; D and trimming were resolved from the DNA. The sample records about 380,000 clones, over 75% being singletons. Participant reports of clinical history set cohort assignment. V was pared by 7 bases and J by 6 bases, with 6 bases of the junction left unmatched. Germline V gives CDR1 SEHNR, CDR2 FQNEAQ (reference sequence). CDR3 length: 14 residues.

The chain employs TRBV7-9 and TRBJ1-6, with 7 bases matching TRBD1. The TCR comes from a man aged 30 to 39 who had recovered from COVID-19. The sample comprised PBMCs or T cells enriched from blood (not recorded which). The CDR3 nucleotides read TGTGCCAGCACCTACAGGGGAACTAATTCACCCCTCCACTTT. It yields the protein CASTYRGTNSPLHF.